Sequencing of this TCR beta chain was carried out in a study of blood T cell repertoires in COVID-19. The overall study: The United States, Italy and Spain supplied acute and convalescent COVID-19 samples.

Original analysis: By means of reference gene primer amplification, nucleated cell counts were estimated. Measured with immunoSEQ multiplex PCR; TCRdb has only the in-frame clones, and not every one. V, J and clone size derive from that table, while D and trimming were established from the DNA sequence. The sample includes roughly 430,000 clones, approximately 85% of them seen just once. Enrollees, roughly 18 to 90 years old, lived in 24 US areas. Assignment of participants to cohorts was predicated upon participant-reported clinical history. The germline gives CDR1 MNHEY, CDR2 SVGEGT. The CDR3 spans 14 residues. V was cut by 0 bases and J by 8 bases, with 13 bases left in between.

Sequenced material: PBMCs or T cells enriched from blood (not recorded which). The V and J genes are TRBV6-2 or TRBV6-3 and TRBJ1-2; D call uncertain. This sequence was found in a woman aged 40 to 49 with acute COVID-19. CDR3 in amino acids: CASSYSGPGGGYTF. DNA for the CDR3: TGTGCCAGCAGTTACTCGGGCCCCGGTGGAGGCTACACCTTC.